The present T cell receptor beta chain was sequenced within a study of blood T cell repertoires in COVID-19 (dated by TCRdb to 2018 to 2021). Context from the whole study: The collaborator samples originated in the United States, Italy and Spain and spanned the acute and convalescent phases of COVID-19. A freely available public database, intended as a resource for researchers studying the immune response to SARS-CoV-2, is where the repertoires were released. Where HLA class I and class II types were available, the types were taken from metadata supplied by the sample provider, not from assay-based typing. Subjects who had been exposed to COVID-19, were actively infected with it, or had recovered from it provided the deeply sampled blood TCRbeta repertoires that made up the dataset. The prospective study material was composed of cDNA or gDNA derived from T cells, B-cell-depleted T cells, or PBMCs. Nearly every sample came with metadata listing a de-identified subject ID, COVID-19 status, age in years and sex. Samples were obtained from the ongoing ImmuneRACE study (first 160 participants) and from 950 to 1,500 subjects provided by 6 global collaborators. General conclusions and limits of the study: The quantity of clinical and demographic metadata differed by source and by participant and was supplied without curation.

This clone has just one count. Its antigen is still unknown. The input lacks base qualities; no much larger clone sits a single base away. The immunoSEQ Assay, a bias-controlled multiplex PCR, was used to amplify TCRbeta CDR3 regions from genomic DNA. From the authors' description of their analysis: Within the assay, amplification of reference gene primers was used to estimate how many nucleated cells each sample contained. To quantify the absolute abundance of each unique TCRbeta CDR3 rearrangement, sequence reads were collapsed and filtered. For each sample, productive Simpson clonality was calculated by taking the square root of Simpson's diversity index across productive rearrangements. TCRdb stores this immuneACCESS table with in-frame sequences only. Part of the clones is absent; in the studies checked, under half of the shortfall reflects unresolved V genes, and no reason is known for the rest. D and trimming were read from the DNA, whereas the V and J calls and clone size are those reported in that table. The table for this sample lists about 140,000 clones; approximately 80% of them were counted only once. The ten most abundant clones make up roughly 1.4% of the sample.

From its cysteine to its phenylalanine, the CDR3 spans 15 amino acids. CDR3 DNA is the only sequence kept; it has 45 bases, read in frame from the first base. Trimming removed 5 bases from V and 5 bases from J, leaving 22 bases between the germline ends. Reading the germline V gene gives CDR1 SQVTM and CDR2 ANQGSEA. Whole blood was collected in K2EDTA tubes by collaborating institutions according to the institutions' own protocols. For TCRbeta analysis, collaborator samples were shipped as frozen whole blood, as isolated PBMCs, or as DNA extracted from either sample type. The V and J genes are TRBV29-1 and TRBJ2-7; there is no confident call for the D gene. The source material was peripheral blood. The TCR comes from a human donor in a cohort sampled during active COVID-19. This receptor has the CDR3 CSVSPRKTNPNEQYF. The DNA sequence is as follows: TGCAGCGTTTCCCCCCGAAAGACAAACCCCAACGAGCAGTACTTC.